What follows is one T cell receptor beta chain and its context. Its cognate antigen is unknown. The CDR3 runs 17 residues. The germline V gene encodes CDR1 MNHNS and CDR2 SASEGT. With 3 bases clipped from V and 0 bases from J, the junction kept 9 bases outside the gene matches. The data were taken from a study of shared clonotypes between healthy human individuals. Study at large: Every donor yielded three CD4 naive, three CD4 memory, two CD8 naive and one CD8 memory plate. Points from the study as a whole: Clonotype sharing across several donors was observed for around 4.8% of naive CD4 clonotypes.

Replicate sorted-subset PCRs were loaded with around 0.2 ug DNA, about 31,000 T cell genomes. This table comes from immunoSEQ multiplex PCR, and its TCRdb copy is limited to in-frame clones, with some not included. The sample holds millions of clones, 93% seen once. Material: naive CD4+ T cells from PBMCs. Subset described: CD45RA+ positively selected. The rearrangement uses TRBV6-1 and TRBJ1-2, with TRBD1 matching 8 bases. This receptor was taken from a man between 18 and 29 years old in good health. Some clones in this sample may be carry-over from other donors' samples. CDR3 amino acids: CASSDPQGGPSNYGYTF. CDR3 nucleotide sequence: TGTGCCAGCAGTGACCCACAGGGGGGGCCCTCTAACTATGGCTACACCTTC.